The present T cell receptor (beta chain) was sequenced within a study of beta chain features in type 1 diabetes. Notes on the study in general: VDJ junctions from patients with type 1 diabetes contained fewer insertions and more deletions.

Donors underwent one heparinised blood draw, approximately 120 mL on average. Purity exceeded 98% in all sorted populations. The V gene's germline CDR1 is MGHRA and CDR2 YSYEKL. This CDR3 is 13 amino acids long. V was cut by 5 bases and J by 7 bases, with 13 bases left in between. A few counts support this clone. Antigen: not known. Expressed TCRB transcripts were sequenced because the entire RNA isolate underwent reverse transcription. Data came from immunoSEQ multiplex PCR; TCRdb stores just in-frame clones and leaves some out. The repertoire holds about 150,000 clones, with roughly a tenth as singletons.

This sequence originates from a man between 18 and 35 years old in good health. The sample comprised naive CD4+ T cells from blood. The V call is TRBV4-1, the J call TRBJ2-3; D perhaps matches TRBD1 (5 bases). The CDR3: CASSRGLENTQYF. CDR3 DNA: TGCGCCAGCAGCAGGGGCCTAGAAAATACGCAGTATTTT.